One and the same sample provided the 6 T cell receptor beta chains below, sequenced in a study of neurological immune-mediated disorders (dated by TCRdb to about 2019). The protocol used for the library was 5' RACE. Sequencing used an Illumina HiSeq 2500. TCRdb itself trimmed the public reads at Q25 with fastp, ran MiXCR and retained productive beta chains. Each record represents a unique CDR3 protein, reported with the most common genes and DNA among its rows. The sample data list 87,000 or so distinct CDR3 sequences, and around 3.3% of these were observed just once. Around 6% of the sample is in the top ten clones. The specimen was PBMCs. Receptors originate from a woman between 18 and 29 years old with multiple sclerosis.

This clonotype was picked up many times. The chain uses TRBV27 and TRBJ2-1; perhaps TRBD2 as D (6 bases). Germline values: CDR1 MNHEY, CDR2 SMNVEV (reference sequence). The CDR3 covers 16 residues. The V and J ends lost 2 bases and 6 bases respectively, with 17 bases between them. In nucleotides, the CDR3 is TGTGCCAGCAGTTTACACCGGGACTTCCTTTTCAATGAGCAGTTCTTC. Translating gives CASSLHRDFLFNEQFF.

A few counts support this clonotype. The chain carries TRBV2 and TRBJ2-1; 7 bases line up with TRBD2. Germline loops: CDR1 SNHLY, CDR2 FYNNEI. The CDR3 runs 13 residues. J gave up 6 bases and V 6 bases, and 5 bases lay outside the gene matches. This CDR3 is CASSRAGVNEQFF. In nucleotides, the CDR3 is TGTGCCAGCAGCCGGGCGGGAGTCAATGAGCAGTTCTTC.

This clonotype appeared many times. V gene TRBV20-1 combines with J gene TRBJ2-3; D might be TRBD2 (5 bases). V lost 6 bases and J 5 bases, leaving 21 bases between the germline ends. The germline V gene has CDR1 DFQATT and CDR2 SNEGSKA (reference sequence). The CDR3 totals 15 residues. Written as DNA, the CDR3 is TGCAGTGCGGCTGCTCGGGTTTCTGGAGGAGATACGCAGTATTTT. Protein: CSAAARVSGGDTQYF.

This clonotype has ten or more counts. J is TRBJ2-7 and V is TRBV6-6; 9 positions match TRBD2. With V trimmed by 4 bases and J by 0 bases, 4 bases remained unmatched. Germline CDR1 is MNHNY and CDR2 is SVGAGI (reference sequence). The CDR3 sequence is 15 residues long. CDR3 bases: TGTGCCAGCAGTTGGACTAGCGTGAGCTCCTACGAGCAGTACTTC. This translates into CASSWTSVSSYEQYF.

This clonotype was detected many times. The rearrangement joins TRBV6-1 to TRBJ1-2; D uncertain. CDR3 length equals 13 residues. V dropped 6 bases and J dropped 4 bases, with 12 bases sitting between them. Germline V gene data show CDR1 as MNHNS and CDR2 as SASEGT. DNA of the CDR3: TGTGCCAGCAGGGACCTGGTCCCCTATGGCTACACCTTC. Its protein product is CASRDLVPYGYTF.

The table lists this clonotype with many counts. The chain employs TRBV5-6 and TRBJ2-7; 10 bases fit TRBD1. The CDR3 loop spans 15 amino acids. Losses at the gene ends were 0 bases for V and 4 bases for J; bases not matched to a gene: 4. CDR1 is SGHDT and CDR2 is YYEEEE in the germline V gene. The CDR3 reads CASSLARTGGYEQYF. The CDR3 region has the DNA TGTGCCAGCAGCTTGGCCCGGACAGGGGGATACGAGCAGTACTTC. Using reference TRBV5-6 and TRBJ2-7 for the parts outside the CDR3, the full variable domain is DAGVTQSPTHLIKTRGQQVTLRCSPKSGHDTVSWYQQALGQGPQFIFQYYEEEERQRGNFPDRFSGHQFPNYSSELNVNALLLGDSALYLCASSLARTGGYEQYFGPGTRLTVT.